This is a list of T cell receptor beta chains from one sample in a study of CD4 T cells in relation to SARS-CoV-2 and coronaviruses. TCRdb's table, derived via immunoSEQ multiplex PCR, lists solely in-frame clones and lacks some. The repertoire includes roughly 60,000 clones, 94% of them detected once, and 0.11% to 0.15% sits in the top ten. Sequencing was performed on naive CD4+ T cells from PBMCs. The receptors were sampled from a human donor in good health. The CDR3 runs from the conserved cysteine through the conserved F or W. The D gene is left open where the match is weak. The size entry is marked missing in some rows and otherwise reads once, few, many or a size class.

clone size	V gene	J gene	D gene	CDR3 protein	CDR3 DNA
NA	TRBV5-1	TRBJ2-1	TRBD1	CASSKGQPGDNEQFF	TGCGCCAGCAGCAAGGGACAGCCCGGGGACAATGAGCAGTTCTTC
once	TRBV6-1	TRBJ1-2	NA	CASSEGFGSDGYTF	TGTGCCAGCAGTGAAGGTTTTGGTTCGGATGGCTACACCTTC
NA	TRBV18	TRBJ1-5	NA	CASSPLPVTYSNQPQHF	TGTGCCAGCTCACCACTCCCAGTCACCTATAGCAATCAGCCCCAGCATTTT
NA	TRBV18	TRBJ1-5	NA	CASSPGPGHNQPQHF	TGTGCCAGCTCACCAGGACCGGGACACAATCAGCCCCAGCATTTT
NA	TRBV7-2	TRBJ2-7	TRBD2	CASSVTGTNSYEQYF	TGTGCCAGCAGCGTAACCGGGACTAATTCCTACGAGCAGTACTTC
NA	TRBV11-2	TRBJ1-2	TRBD1	CASSSAPGQGRYGYTF	TGTGCCAGCAGCTCCGCACCGGGACAGGGGAGGTATGGCTACACCTTC
NA	TRBV5-5	TRBJ2-7	NA	CASSLTSYEQYF	TGTGCCAGCAGCCTCACTAGCTACGAGCAGTACTTC
NA	TRBV18	TRBJ2-1	NA	CASSPSKGGGLNEQFF	TGTGCCAGCTCACCCAGCAAGGGAGGGGGGTTGAATGAGCAGTTCTTC
NA	TRBV19	TRBJ1-1	TRBD1	CASSPAGTDIQAFF	TGTGCCAGTAGTCCAGCTGGGACAGATATTCAAGCTTTCTTT
NA	TRBV19	TRBJ2-1	TRBD2	CASSLRGGPTEQFF	TGTGCCAGTAGTCTGCGGGGGGGGCCCACTGAGCAGTTCTTC
NA	TRBV3-1/TRBV3-2	TRBJ1-2	NA	CASSRGVYGYTF	TGTGCCAGCAGCCGAGGGGTCTATGGCTACACCTTC
NA	TRBV19	TRBJ2-1	TRBD2	CASSSPGSGRTEQFF	TGTGCCAGTAGTTCCCCCGGTAGCGGGAGGACTGAGCAGTTCTTC
NA	TRBV5-1	TRBJ1-3	NA	CASSLDSGNTIYF	TGCGCCAGCAGCCTAGACTCTGGAAACACCATATATTTT
NA	TRBV14	TRBJ1-1	NA	CASSQDRVWGLNTEAFF	TGTGCCAGCAGCCAAGATCGCGTTTGGGGGTTGAACACTGAAGCTTTCTTT
NA	TRBV7-8	TRBJ2-7	NA	CASSLDRQGDNEQYF	TGTGCCAGCAGCTTAGATAGGCAGGGTGACAACGAGCAGTACTTC
NA	TRBV5-4	TRBJ2-7	TRBD2	CASSLGLAGAYEQYF	TGTGCCAGCAGCCTCGGACTAGCGGGAGCCTACGAGCAGTACTTC
NA	TRBV24-1	TRBJ2-7	TRBD1	CATSDRPGTGVNEQYF	TGTGCCACCAGTGACCGCCCCGGGACAGGGGTAAACGAGCAGTACTTC
NA	TRBV6-5	TRBJ2-1	NA	CASSYSQGRNEQFF	TGTGCCAGCAGTTACTCACAGGGGAGGAATGAGCAGTTCTTC
NA	TRBV6-6	TRBJ2-1	NA	CASSYSRGRTEQFF	TGTGCCAGCAGTTACTCGAGGGGCCGCACTGAGCAGTTCTTC
NA	TRBV7-9	TRBJ2-3	TRBD2	CASSKSASLAGGFSPDTQYF	TGTGCCAGCAGCAAATCGGCGTCGCTAGCGGGGGGTTTTAGCCCAGATACGCAGTATTTT
NA	TRBV3-1/TRBV3-2	TRBJ1-4	TRBD1	CASSSRDRSPRNEKLFF	TGTGCCAGCAGCAGCCGGGACAGGTCCCCCAGGAATGAAAAACTGTTTTTT
NA	TRBV7-9	TRBJ2-1	NA	CASSLAPYRTSSYNEQFF	TGTGCCAGCAGCTTAGCGCCCTACAGAACAAGCTCCTACAATGAGCAGTTCTTC
NA	TRBV10-1	TRBJ2-7	TRBD1	CASTKTGGLYEQYF	TGCGCCAGCACCAAGACAGGGGGCCTCTACGAGCAGTACTTC
NA	TRBV7-8	TRBJ1-3	TRBD1	CASSFVPGQRGNTIYF	TGTGCCAGCAGCTTCGTTCCGGGACAGCGGGGAAACACCATATATTTT
NA	TRBV5-1	TRBJ2-7	NA	CASSLVSGRFPYEQYF	TGCGCCAGCAGCTTGGTGTCGGGAAGGTTCCCCTACGAGCAGTACTTC
NA	TRBV6-1	TRBJ2-7	TRBD1	CASSGVSGALRQGEQYF	TGTGCCAGCAGTGGGGTTTCAGGGGCCCTGAGACAGGGGGAGCAGTACTTC
once	TRBV28	TRBJ1-6	NA	CASTLLGSVNSPLHF	TGTGCCAGCACCTTACTCGGGAGCGTTAATTCACCCCTCCACTTT
NA	TRBV11-3	TRBJ2-7	NA	CASSLGGSLNSYEQYF	TGTGCCAGCAGCTTAGGGGGGTCCCTCAACTCCTACGAGCAGTACTTC
once	TRBV2	TRBJ2-1	NA	CASSRDSGLNEQFF	TGTGCCAGCAGCCGGGACTCTGGACTCAATGAGCAGTTCTTC
NA	TRBV27	TRBJ2-5	NA	CASSHNRDGGTQYF	TGTGCCAGCAGCCATAACAGGGACGGGGGGACCCAGTACTTC
NA	TRBV18	TRBJ2-7	NA	CASSPRAPPDEQYF	TGTGCCAGCTCACCACGGGCCCCCCCGGACGAGCAGTACTTC
NA	TRBV28	TRBJ1-5	NA	CASSPGQSNQPQHF	TGTGCCAGCAGTCCCGGACAGAGCAATCAGCCCCAGCATTTT